This TCR beta chain emerged from a study of cytotoxic CD8 clonotypes in ibrutinib-treated CLL. Broader study findings: Rising at ibrutinib response, clonality subsequently fell back toward baseline at progression. The clonality rise at ibrutinib response reflected private clonotype expansion.

The germline CDR1 and CDR2 sequences are MDHEN and SYDVKM. The CDR3 is 14 residues long. Trimming removed 3 bases from V and 6 bases from J, with 13 bases in between. With respect to this clone: Antigen unknown.

Sequencing used immunoSEQ multiplex PCR; TCRdb keeps in-frame clones, though not all of them. This table has about 74,000 clones, over 75% appearing once. The source of this sequence is a human donor with chronic lymphocytic leukemia. Specimen: PBMCs, collected at disease progression, from a patient treated with ibrutinib. V gene TRBV28 combines with J gene TRBJ2-3; D perhaps matches TRBD1 (5 bases). The CDR3 sequence: CASSFLKAGDTQYF. The CDR3 DNA is TGTGCCAGCAGTTTTCTGAAAGCAGGGGATACGCAGTATTTT.